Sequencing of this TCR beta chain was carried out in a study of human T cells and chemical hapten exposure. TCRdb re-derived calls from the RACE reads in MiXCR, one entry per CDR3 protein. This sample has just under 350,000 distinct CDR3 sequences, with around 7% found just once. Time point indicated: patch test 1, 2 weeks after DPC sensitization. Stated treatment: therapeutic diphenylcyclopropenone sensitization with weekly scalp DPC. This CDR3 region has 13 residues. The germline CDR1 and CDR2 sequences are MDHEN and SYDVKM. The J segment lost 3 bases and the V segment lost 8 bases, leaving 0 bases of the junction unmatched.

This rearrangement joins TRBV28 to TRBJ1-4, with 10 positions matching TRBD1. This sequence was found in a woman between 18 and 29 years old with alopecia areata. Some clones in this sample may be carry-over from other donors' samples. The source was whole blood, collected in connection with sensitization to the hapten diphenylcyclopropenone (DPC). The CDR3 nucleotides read TGTGCCAGCGGACAGGGGGCTAATGAAAAACTGTTTTTT. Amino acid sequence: CASGQGANEKLFF.